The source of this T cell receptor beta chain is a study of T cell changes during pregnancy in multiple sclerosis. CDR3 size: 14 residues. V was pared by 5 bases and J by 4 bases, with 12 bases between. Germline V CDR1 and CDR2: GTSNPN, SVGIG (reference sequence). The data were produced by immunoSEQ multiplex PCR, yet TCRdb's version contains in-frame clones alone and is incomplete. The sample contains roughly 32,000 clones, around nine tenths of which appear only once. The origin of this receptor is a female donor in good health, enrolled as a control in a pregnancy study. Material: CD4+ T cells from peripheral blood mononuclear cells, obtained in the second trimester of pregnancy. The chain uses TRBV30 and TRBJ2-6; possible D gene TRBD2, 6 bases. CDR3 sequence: CAWGGTRGANVLTF. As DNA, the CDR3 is TGTGCCTGGGGGGGGACCCGAGGGGCCAACGTCCTGACTTTC.